This T cell receptor beta chain originates from a study of cytomegalovirus exposure and HLA in healthy donors. Study as a whole: Genotyping showed 81% of a few hundred donors falling in the Caucasian-associated ancestry cluster.

On this clone: Its antigen is not identified. The junction shows a germline mismatch at one end, possibly a read error.

CDR1 and CDR2 from the germline V gene are SSHAT and FNYEAQ (reference sequence). This CDR3 comprises 16 residues. The study ran its PCR with 60 Vbeta and 13 Jbeta primers. TCRdb's table, derived via immunoSEQ multiplex PCR, lists solely in-frame clones and lacks some. Of roughly 160,000 clones listed, 65% to 90% were seen once; the top ten hold 2% to 2.5%. Study-wide findings and caveats: The study put 150 to 200 TCR beta chains on its list as cytomegalovirus-associated. V segments that were indistinguishable, TRBV6-2 and TRBV6-3 among them, were omitted from analysis.

The rearrangement links TRBV7-7 to TRBJ2-6; TRBD1 matches at 8 bases. The source of this sequence is a male donor in good health and CMV-seronegative. Sequencing input: PBMCs. CDR3: CASSPGQDSGANVLTF. The CDR3 coding sequence is TGTGCTAGCAGCCCGGGACAGGACTCTGGGGCCAACGTCCTGACTTTC.